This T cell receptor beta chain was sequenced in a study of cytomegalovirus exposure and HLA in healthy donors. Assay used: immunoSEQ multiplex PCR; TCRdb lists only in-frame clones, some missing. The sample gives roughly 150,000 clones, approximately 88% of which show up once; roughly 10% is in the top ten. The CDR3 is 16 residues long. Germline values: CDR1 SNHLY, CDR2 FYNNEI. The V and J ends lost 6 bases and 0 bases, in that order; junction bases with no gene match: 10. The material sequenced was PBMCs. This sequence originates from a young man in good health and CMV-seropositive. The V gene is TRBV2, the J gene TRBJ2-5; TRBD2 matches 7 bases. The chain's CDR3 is CASSPGRARYQETQYF. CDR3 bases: TGTGCCAGCAGCCCTGGGAGGGCTAGGTACCAAGAGACCCAGTACTTC.